The 13 T cell receptor beta chains given below trace back to one sample, sequenced in a study of human T cells and chemical hapten exposure. As to time point: pre-sensitization, week 0. Treatment: therapeutic diphenylcyclopropenone sensitization with weekly scalp DPC. TCRdb called the RACE reads again in MiXCR, with one record for every CDR3 protein. The profile shows around 300,000 distinct CDR3 sequences, approximately 8% of them singletons. The sequenced sample was whole blood, obtained in connection with sensitization to the hapten diphenylcyclopropenone (DPC). The receptor set was obtained from a man younger than 35 with alopecia areata. Some clones in this sample may be carry-over from other donors' samples.

The chain employs TRBV7-2 and TRBJ2-7; D remains ambiguous. The CDR3 sequence is 15 residues long. V dropped 1 base and J dropped 9 bases, with 19 bases sitting between them. The germline V gene has CDR1 SGHTA and CDR2 FQGNSA. This CDR3 is CASSLVEDAYLRQYF. CDR3 coding DNA: TGTGCCAGCAGCTTAGTCGAAGACGCGTACTTAAGGCAGTACTTC. The full variable domain, with the rest looked up from reference TRBV7-2 and TRBJ2-7, is GAGVSQSPSNKVTEKGKDVELRCDPISGHTALYWYRQSLGQGLEFLIYFQGNSAPDKSGLPSDRFSAERTGGSVSTLTIQRTQQEDSAVYLCASSLVEDAYLRQYFGPGTRLTVT.

This clonotype was detected many times. The chain joins TRBV5-5 to TRBJ2-7; no clear D. Trimming pared 4 bases from V and 0 bases from J, leaving 14 bases between. Germline CDR1 reads SGHKS; CDR2 reads YYEKEE (reference sequence). The CDR3 runs to 15 residues. CDR3 sequence: CASSGVGQASYEQYV. The CDR3 DNA follows: TGTGCCAGCAGCGGAGTAGGGCAGGCCTCCTACGAGCAGTACGTC.

In its sample, this clonotype was seen a few times. The chain is built from TRBV29-1 and TRBJ2-1; D gene uncertain. The CDR3 spans 14 residues. In germline, CDR1 is SQVTM, CDR2 ANQGSEA. Trimming removed 3 bases from V and 5 bases from J, with 14 bases in between. CDR3 protein: CSVDHGRFDNEQFF. CDR3 sequence (DNA): TGCAGCGTTGATCATGGACGGTTCGACAATGAGCAGTTCTTC.

This rearrangement joins TRBV27 to TRBJ1-6; D might be TRBD1 (5 bases). V was clipped by 0 bases and J by 10 bases, with 16 bases between them. CDR1 and CDR2 from the germline V gene are MNHEY and SMNVEV (reference sequence). The CDR3 has 16 amino acids. The CDR3 DNA follows: TGTGCCAGCAGTTTATCTTCCAGGGAAGGAGGGTCACCCCTCCACTTT. Translated: CASSLSSREGGSPLHF.

This clonotype was counted a few times. The chain uses TRBV7-9 and TRBJ1-4; D is possibly TRBD1 (6 bases). The CDR3 runs 14 residues. V dropped 6 bases and J dropped 3 bases, with 11 bases sitting between them. Germline values: CDR1 SEHNR, CDR2 FQNEAQ (reference sequence). The CDR3 region has the DNA TGTGCCAGCAGTTGGGGGGCTTCTAATGAAAAACTGTTTTTT. Translated, it gives CASSWGASNEKLFF.

The chain links TRBV4-3 to TRBJ1-6; D gene ambiguous. The ends were cut back, 0 bases at V and 9 bases at J, with 6 bases in the middle. Germline CDR1 is LGHNA and CDR2 is YSLEER. The CDR3 is 13 residues long. The CDR3 protein is CASSQEWVSPLHF. In DNA form, the CDR3 reads TGCGCCAGCAGCCAAGAGTGGGTTTCACCCCTCCACTTT.

This sequence joins TRBV7-9 and TRBJ1-4; D perhaps matches TRBD1 (5 bases). In germline, CDR1 is SEHNR, CDR2 FQNEAQ (reference sequence). The CDR3 runs 15 residues. V lost 6 bases, J lost 0 bases, and 11 bases lay in between. As DNA, the CDR3 is TGTGCCAGCAGGAGAGACAGCTCAACTAATGAAAAACTGTTTTTT. Its protein product is CASRRDSSTNEKLFF.

This sequence joins TRBV20-1 and TRBJ2-4; no clear D gene. V dropped 6 bases and J dropped 5 bases, with 20 bases sitting between them. The CDR3 is 15 amino acids. The germline gives CDR1 DFQATT, CDR2 SNEGSKA (reference sequence). CDR3 in DNA: TGCAGTGCCACCGTCCCCACTTCGGCCCAAAACATTCAGTACTTC. Encoded protein: CSATVPTSAQNIQYF.

This clonotype was detected a few times. The chain has TRBV4-1 and TRBJ2-1; 9 bases fit TRBD1. The trim removed 4 bases at V and 7 bases at J, leaving 14 bases unmatched. CDR3 size: 17 residues. Germline V CDR1 and CDR2: MGHRA, YSYEKL. CDR3 sequence (DNA): TGCGCCAGCAGCCTACAAACACAGGGGGCCCGTGGAAATGAGCAGTTCTTC. This translates into CASSLQTQGARGNEQFF.

The rearrangement links TRBV27 to TRBJ2-7; D might be TRBD2 (5 bases). Germline lookup yields CDR1 MNHEY and CDR2 SMNVEV (reference sequence). Deletions cut 4 bases from V and 0 bases from J, with 19 bases between. This CDR3 spans 17 amino acids. The CDR3 is CASSSAPPGLSSYEQYV. CDR3 in DNA: TGTGCCAGCAGTTCAGCACCTCCCGGACTCAGCTCCTACGAGCAGTACGTC.

There are many counts of this clonotype. The CDR3: CSARPDRVSGNTIYF. CDR3 nucleotide sequence: TGCAGTGCTAGGCCCGACAGGGTGTCTGGAAACACCATATATTTT. The gene calls are TRBV20-1 and TRBJ1-3; 7 nucleotides line up with TRBD1. The CDR3 is 15 amino acids. V lost 3 bases and J lost 1; bases outside the gene matches: 6. Germline loops: CDR1 DFQATT, CDR2 SNEGSKA (reference sequence).

This clonotype came up a few times. The chain has TRBV6-6 and TRBJ1-1; D uncertain. There are 12 residues in the CDR3. CDR1 is MNHNY and CDR2 is SVGAGI in the germline V gene (reference sequence). The V end was cut by 4 bases, the J end by 5 bases, with 8 bases between. The chain's CDR3 is CASSCSETEAFF. DNA of the CDR3: TGTGCCAGCAGTTGCAGTGAGACTGAAGCTTTCTTT.

The chain has TRBV20-1 and TRBJ1-1; D uncertain. V gave up 2 bases and J gave up 7 bases, with 14 bases separating them. This CDR3 is 13 amino acids long. Germline CDR1 DFQATT, CDR2 SNEGSKA (reference sequence). Here the CDR3 DNA reads TGCAGTGCTAGATGGGGTTTTGAAGGTGAAGCTTTCTTT. Its protein product is CSARWGFEGEAFF.